Presented here are 22 T cell receptor beta chains from one specimen sequenced in a study of shared clonotypes between healthy human individuals. TCRdb's copy holds only in-frame clones and misses some; the assay was immunoSEQ multiplex PCR. In the table there are roughly 2 million clones, 85% to 95% of which are singletons. The sequenced material came from naive CD4+ T cells sorted from blood. Subset meaning: CD45RA+ positively selected. All receptors come from a man aged 18 to 29 in good health.

The CDR3 spells CASSSRQGTAEQYF. The CDR3 coding sequence is TGTGCCAGCAGCTCTCGACAGGGTACGGCCGAGCAGTACTTC. The rearrangement joins TRBV7-8 to TRBJ2-7; 7 bases line up with TRBD1. CDR3 size: 14 residues. The V gene end was trimmed by 4 bases and the J gene end by 6 bases; junction bases not matched to a gene: 9. The V gene's germline CDR1 is SGHVS and CDR2 FQNEAQ.

The J gene is TRBJ1-4, the V gene TRBV6-5; TRBD1 matches at 8 bases. Germline CDR1 MNHEY, CDR2 SVGAGI. V lost 4 bases and J lost 2; bases outside the gene matches: 6. The length of the CDR3 is 16 residues. CDR3 DNA sequence: TGTGCCAGCAGTTTTCACCAGGGGGCGACTAATGAAAAACTGTTTTTT. The encoded protein is CASSFHQGATNEKLFF.

The chain combines TRBV9 with TRBJ1-4; 7 nucleotides line up with TRBD1. The CDR3 is 17 residues long. Germline assignment: CDR1 SGDLS and CDR2 YYNGEE. Losses at the gene ends were 3 bases for V and 5 bases for J; bases not matched to a gene: 13. CDR3 loop: CASSASFPMTGNEKLFF. The DNA of the CDR3 is TGTGCCAGCAGCGCAAGTTTTCCCATGACAGGGAATGAAAAACTGTTTTTT.

J is TRBJ1-6 and V is TRBV5-1; the match to TRBD1 covers 8 bases. The germline V gene encodes CDR1 SGHRS and CDR2 YFSETQ. CDR3 size: 14 residues. Losses at the gene ends were 1 base for V and 8 bases for J; bases not matched to a gene: 2. The DNA of the CDR3 is TGCGCCAGCAGCTTGCAGGGGGCTGATTCACCCCTCCACTTT. It translates to CASSLQGADSPLHF.

A remark on this clone: Other DNA sequences in this sample translate to the same CDR3. V usage is TRBV6-5 and J usage is TRBJ2-2, with a weak D call TRBD1 (6 bases). With 5 bases removed from V and 2 bases from J, the gap between germline ends came to 9 bases. Germline assignment: CDR1 MNHEY and CDR2 SVGAGI. The CDR3 runs to 14 residues. CDR3 sequence reads: CASSRTVNTGELFF. CDR3 nucleotides: TGTGCCAGCAGTAGGACAGTTAACACCGGGGAGCTGTTTTTT.

The chain is built from TRBV30 and TRBJ1-5; D ambiguous. The CDR3 contains 13 residues. Germline CDR1 is GTSNPN and CDR2 is SVGIG (reference sequence). With 2 bases removed from V and 5 bases from J, the gap between germline ends came to 10 bases. CDR3 residues: CAWSSGEDQPQHF. Written as DNA, the CDR3 is TGTGCCTGGAGTAGTGGGGAGGATCAGCCCCAGCATTTT.

The rearrangement joins TRBV4-1 to TRBJ2-3; 7 bases are a match to TRBD2. The V and J ends lost 2 bases and 11 bases, in that order; junction bases with no gene match: 7. From germline, CDR1 is MGHRA and CDR2 YSYEKL. The CDR3 is made up of 13 amino acids. In DNA, the CDR3 is TGCGCCAGCAGCCAACTCGGACTAGGCGTGCAGTATTTT. Translating it yields CASSQLGLGVQYF.

This sequence joins TRBV25-1 and TRBJ2-2, with D possibly being TRBD1 (5 bases). Germline CDR1 and CDR2: MGHDK and SYGVNS. V dropped 3 bases and J dropped 4 bases, with 12 bases sitting between them. The CDR3 runs 15 residues. The CDR3, as DNA: TGTGCCAGCAGTGACGGCAGGGCAGGCACCGGGGAGCTGTTTTTT. Its protein product is CASSDGRAGTGELFF.

The chain links TRBV6-5 to TRBJ2-5, with D possibly being TRBD2 (5 bases). The CDR3 has 14 residues. Trimming took 6 bases from V and 5 from J, leaving 16 bases between them. Germline loops: CDR1 MNHEY, CDR2 SVGAGI. The CDR3 reads CASSSWGARETQYF. CDR3 sequence (DNA): TGTGCCAGCAGCTCCTGGGGAGCTAGGGAGACCCAGTACTTC.

Note on this clone: This sample includes further DNA sequences coding for the same CDR3. V usage is TRBV10-2 and J usage is TRBJ2-4; D might be TRBD2 (5 bases). V dropped 8 bases and J dropped 0 bases, with 5 bases sitting between them. This CDR3 is built from 12 residues. Germline CDR1 is WSHSY and CDR2 is SAAADI. The CDR3 loop is CASGLAKNIQYF. The CDR3 DNA sequence: TGCGCCAGCGGACTAGCCAAAAACATTCAGTACTTC.

This chain links TRBV19 with TRBJ2-1, with 9 bases fitting TRBD2. This CDR3 has 15 amino acids. Germline lookup yields CDR1 LNHDA and CDR2 SQIVND (reference sequence). V lost 5 bases, J lost 9 bases, and 11 bases stayed unmatched. The CDR3 DNA reads TGTGCCAGTAGTGCTCCGCGGACTAGCGTGGGTGAGCAGTTCTTC. It codes for CASSAPRTSVGEQFF.

The chain carries TRBV10-2 and TRBJ2-3, with TRBD1 matching over 12 bases. CDR1 is WSHSY, CDR2 SAAADI, per germline. V gave up 0 bases and J gave up 3 bases; unmatched junction bases: 4. The CDR3 runs to 17 residues. The CDR3 loop reads CASSESGTGGGTDTQYF. The CDR3 DNA is TGCGCCAGCAGTGAGTCCGGGACAGGGGGCGGAACAGATACGCAGTATTTT.

This chain uses TRBV18 with TRBJ2-7, with 14 positions matching TRBD2. J gave up 3 bases and V 6 bases, and 4 bases lay outside the gene matches. Per the germline V gene, CDR1 is KGHSH and CDR2 is LQKENI. The CDR3 totals 15 residues. CDR3 in amino acids: CASSAGTSGSYEQYF. CDR3 coding DNA: TGTGCCAGCTCGGCCGGGACTAGCGGGAGCTACGAGCAGTACTTC.

The chain uses TRBV6-1 and TRBJ1-1, with D possibly TRBD1 on 6 matching bases. Trimming took off 4 bases at V and 0 bases at J, with 15 bases between the two ends. CDR1 is MNHNS and CDR2 is SASEGT in the germline V gene. The CDR3 spans 16 residues. The CDR3 loop reads CASSGLLGQLNTEAFF. The CDR3 DNA reads TGTGCCAGCAGTGGGCTACTAGGACAGCTGAACACTGAAGCTTTCTTT.

V usage is TRBV6-4 and J usage is TRBJ2-3; a possible D gene is TRBD1 (6 bases). The CDR3 is 14 amino acids. Germline V gives CDR1 MRHNA, CDR2 SNTAGT. Trimming removed 6 bases at V and 6 bases at J, with 16 bases between. The CDR3 is CASSPPGESDTQYF. As DNA, the CDR3 is TGTGCCAGCAGCCCCCCAGGGGAAAGTGATACGCAGTATTTT.

This sequence joins TRBV4-1 and TRBJ2-7; tentatively, D is TRBD1 (6 bases). The ends were cut back, 0 bases at V and 7 bases at J, with 16 bases in the middle. CDR3 size: 15 residues. Germline CDR1 reads MGHRA; CDR2 reads YSYEKL. The DNA of the CDR3 is TGCGCCAGCAGCCAAGAGGGGGCGTGGTCAGGAGAGCAGTACTTC. This gives the protein CASSQEGAWSGEQYF.

This chain uses TRBV18 with TRBJ2-1; D unresolved. The CDR3 totals 14 residues. Germline lookup yields CDR1 KGHSH and CDR2 LQKENI. V was shortened by 0 bases and J by 5 bases, with 8 bases between the two germline ends. CDR3 coding DNA: TGTGCCAGCTCACCACCGAACTCGAACAATGAGCAGTTCTTC. It translates to CASSPPNSNNEQFF. Full variable domain (missing parts from reference TRBV18 and TRBJ2-1): NAGVMQNPRHLVRRRGQEARLRCSPMKGHSHVYWYRQLPEEGLKFMVYLQKENIIDESGMPKERFSAEFPKEGPSILRIQQVVRGDSAAYFCASSPPNSNNEQFFGPGTRLTVL.

Details on this clone: Other DNA sequences in this sample translate to the same CDR3. The genes are TRBV5-1 and TRBJ2-7, with 9 bases that match TRBD2. CDR1 is SGHRS, CDR2 YFSETQ, per germline. The CDR3 spans 14 residues. Unmatched junction bases numbered 5, after V lost 4 bases and J lost 3 bases. The CDR3 reads CASSQTSGSYEQYF. CDR3 sequence (DNA): TGCGCCAGCAGCCAGACTAGCGGAAGCTACGAGCAGTACTTC.

This chain links TRBV6-1 with TRBJ1-5; D ambiguous. CDR3 length: 15 amino acids. Germline CDR1 is MNHNS and CDR2 is SASEGT. Trimming left V 0 bases short and J 4 bases short, with 10 bases between. CDR3 residues: CASSEARTANQPQHF. Written as DNA, the CDR3 is TGTGCCAGCAGTGAAGCTAGGACGGCAAATCAGCCCCAGCATTTT.

The rearrangement joins TRBV28 to TRBJ1-2; maybe TRBD1 (5 bases). Trimming removed 2 bases at V and 14 bases at J, with 15 bases between. CDR1 is MDHEN and CDR2 is SYDVKM in the germline V gene. This CDR3 comprises 12 residues. The CDR3 bases are TGTGCCAGCAGTTTAAACCGGGACGCGAGGACCTTC. Translation gives CASSLNRDARTF.

The V and J genes are TRBV19 and TRBJ1-5; TRBD1 matches 7 bases. The germline V gene encodes CDR1 LNHDA and CDR2 SQIVND (reference sequence). V lost 4 bases, J lost 7 bases, and 7 bases stayed unmatched. This CDR3 spans 14 amino acids. CDR3 loop: CASSTGRGGQPQHF. The CDR3 DNA is TGTGCCAGTAGTACGGGCAGGGGGGGACAGCCCCAGCATTTT.

J is TRBJ1-1 and V is TRBV30; D is ambiguous. The germline V gene encodes CDR1 GTSNPN and CDR2 SVGIG (reference sequence). The CDR3 contains 12 residues. Trimming took 3 bases from V and 3 from J, leaving 8 bases between them. CDR3 region: CAWSETYTEAFF. CDR3 bases: TGTGCCTGGAGCGAAACATACACTGAAGCTTTCTTT.